The clone carrying this T cell receptor (beta chain) was picked up a small number of times. Its antigen is still unknown. The CDR3 is 13 amino acids. The ends were cut back, 0 bases at V and 8 bases at J, with 13 bases in the middle. Germline CDR1 DFQATT, CDR2 SNEGSKA (reference sequence). The sample belongs to a study of T-cell reconstitution after alpha-beta-depleted transplantation in children. Overall study results and limits: By about two months after transplant, alpha-beta T cells reportedly arose from several hundred graft clones that had expanded. A year post-transplant, T-cell counts and diversity derived mostly from newly produced T cells. The high TCRbeta diversity at day 60 in some patients came from surviving recipient T cells and thymic progenitors.

Unique molecular identifiers were incorporated into the prepared TCRbeta library. TCRdb called the PCR reads again in MiXCR, with one record for every CDR3 protein. The sample lists 500,000 to 600,000 distinct CDR3 sequences, roughly a quarter occurring once. The rearrangement joins TRBV20-1 to TRBJ1-2; TRBD1 is a possible D gene (5 bases). Material: PBMCs, obtained before TCRalphabeta/CD19-depleted stem cell transplant. This sequence originates from a boy under three years old with Wiskott-Aldrich syndrome, due to receive a stem cell transplant. DNA for the CDR3: TGCAGTGCTAGAGATTCAGGGTTCCTAGGCTACACCTTC. Amino acid sequence: CSARDSGFLGYTF.